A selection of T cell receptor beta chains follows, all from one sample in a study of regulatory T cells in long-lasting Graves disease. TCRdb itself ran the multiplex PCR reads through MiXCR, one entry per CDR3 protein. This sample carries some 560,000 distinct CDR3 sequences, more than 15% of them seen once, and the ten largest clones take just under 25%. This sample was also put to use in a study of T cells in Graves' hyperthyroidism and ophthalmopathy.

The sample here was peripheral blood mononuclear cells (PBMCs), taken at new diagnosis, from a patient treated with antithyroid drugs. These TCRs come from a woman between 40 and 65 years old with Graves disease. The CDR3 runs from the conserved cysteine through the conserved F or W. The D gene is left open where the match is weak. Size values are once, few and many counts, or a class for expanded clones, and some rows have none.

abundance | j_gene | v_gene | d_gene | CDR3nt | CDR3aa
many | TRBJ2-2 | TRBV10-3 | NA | TGTGCCATCAGTGACAGGGGCGACACCGGGGAGCTGTTTTTT | CAISDRGDTGELFF
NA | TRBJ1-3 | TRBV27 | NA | TGTGCCACCAAACAACGCGGGGGCCGCTCTGGAAACACCATATATTTT | CATKQRGGRSGNTIYF
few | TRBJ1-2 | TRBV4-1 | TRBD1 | TGCGCCAGCAGTCAAGGGGGCAGGACAAGCGGTGGCTACACCTTC | CASSQGGRTSGGYTF
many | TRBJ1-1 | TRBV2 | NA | TGTGCCAGCAGGGTACAGGGGAACACTGAAGCTTTCTTT | CASRVQGNTEAFF
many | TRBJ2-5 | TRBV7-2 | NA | TGTGCCAGCAGCTTAGATCTCGGGGATCAAGAGACCCAGTACTTC | CASSLDLGDQETQYF
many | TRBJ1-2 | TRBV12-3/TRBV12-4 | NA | TGTGCCAGCAGTTATGTGAGGGACTCCTATGGCTACACCTTC | CASSYVRDSYGYTF
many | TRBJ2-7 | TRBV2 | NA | TGTGCCAGCAGTGAACCCGGACGGAATACCTACGAGCAGTACTTC | CASSEPGRNTYEQYF
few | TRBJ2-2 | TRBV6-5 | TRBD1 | TGTGCCAGCAGTTACTCGATAGGCGGGACAGGGAAGGGGGAGCTGTTTTTT | CASSYSIGGTGKGELFF
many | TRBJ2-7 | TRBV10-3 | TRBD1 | TGTGCCTCAGGCCTCGGGACAGGGACTTACGAGCAGTACTTC | CASGLGTGTYEQYF
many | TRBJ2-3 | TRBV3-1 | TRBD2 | TGTGCCAGCAGCCATACTAGCGGCACAGATACGCAGTATTTT | CASSHTSGTDTQYF
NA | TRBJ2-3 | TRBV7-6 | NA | TGTGCCAGCAGCTTCTCCTCACGGGGAAGTTCAGATACGCAGTATTTT | CASSFSSRGSSDTQYF
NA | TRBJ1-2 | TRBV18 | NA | TGTGCCAGCTCACCCGCCGATAACTATGGCTACACCTTC | CASSPADNYGYTF
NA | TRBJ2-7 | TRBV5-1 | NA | TGCGCCAGCAGCTTGGCCTGGCAGGGAAGCTCCTACGAGCAGTACTTC | CASSLAWQGSSYEQYF
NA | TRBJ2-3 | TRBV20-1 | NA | TGCAGTGCTAGGGAGGAGGGGTACGCAGATACGCAGTATTTT | CSAREEGYADTQYF
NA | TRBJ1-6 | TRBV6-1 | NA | TGTGCCAGCGCAGCCCTCCCCTGGTCACCCCTCCACTTT | CASAALPWSPLHF
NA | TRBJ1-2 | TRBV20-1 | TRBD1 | TGCGGTGCTAGAGACGGGACAGGGAGTCGCAGCTACACCTTC | CGARDGTGSRSYTF
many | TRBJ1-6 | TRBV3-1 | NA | TGTGCCAGCAGCCCCCTATCGGATTCACCCCTCCACTTT | CASSPLSDSPLHF
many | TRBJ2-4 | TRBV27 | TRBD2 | TGTGCCAGCAGTTTGGCTAGCGGGGGACTAGCCAAAAACATTCAGTACTTC | CASSLASGGLAKNIQYF
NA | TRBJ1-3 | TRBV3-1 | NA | TGTGCCAGCAGCCAACCAGGGCAGACAAACTCTGGAAACACCATATATTTT | CASSQPGQTNSGNTIYF
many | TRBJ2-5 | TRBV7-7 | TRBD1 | TGTGCCAGCAGTAGACCCGGGACAGGGGGCCAAGAGACCCAGTACTTC | CASSRPGTGGQETQYF
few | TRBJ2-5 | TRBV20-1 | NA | TGCAGTGCTAGAGGTGGGATTTTGGAGACCCAGTACTTC | CSARGGILETQYF
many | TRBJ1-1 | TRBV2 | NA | TGTGCCACTTCATTTAGCCTGGGGAACACTGAAGCTTTCTTT | CATSFSLGNTEAFF
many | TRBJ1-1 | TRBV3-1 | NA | TGTGCCAGCAGCCAAGACTCCAGGGGAAGAACTGAAGCTTTCTTT | CASSQDSRGRTEAFF
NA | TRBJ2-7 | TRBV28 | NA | TGTGCCAGCAGTTTTCTGGACAGAGGCTACGAGCAGTACTTC | CASSFLDRGYEQYF
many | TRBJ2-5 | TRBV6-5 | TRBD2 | TGTGCCAGCAGTTACCAATTCGGACTAGGGGAGACCCAGTACTTC | CASSYQFGLGETQYF
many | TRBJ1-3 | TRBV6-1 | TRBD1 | TGTGCCAGCAGTGAACAGGGGGCTGGAAACACCATATATTTT | CASSEQGAGNTIYF
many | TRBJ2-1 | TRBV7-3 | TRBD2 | TGTGCCAGCAGCCCCCGGGGCGCGGTAGCGGGGGGTTTGGATGAGCAGTTCTTC | CASSPRGAVAGGLDEQFF
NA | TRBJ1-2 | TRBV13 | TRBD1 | TGTGCCAGCAGCGTAGCCCCAGGGGGCTATGGCTACACCTTC | CASSVAPGGYGYTF
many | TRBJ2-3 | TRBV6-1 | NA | TGTGCCAGATATCCCGAGGGAGATACGCAGTATTTT | CARYPEGDTQYF
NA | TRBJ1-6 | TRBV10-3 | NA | TGTGCCATCAGAGACCAGGGTTCGGATTCACCCCTCCACTTT | CAIRDQGSDSPLHF
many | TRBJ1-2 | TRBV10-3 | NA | TGTGCCATCAGCGCCACAGGATACGGGTATGGCTACACCTTC | CAISATGYGYGYTF
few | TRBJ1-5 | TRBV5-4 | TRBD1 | TGTGCCAGCAGCCCCGGACAGGGCGTCAATCAGCCCCAGCATTTT | CASSPGQGVNQPQHF